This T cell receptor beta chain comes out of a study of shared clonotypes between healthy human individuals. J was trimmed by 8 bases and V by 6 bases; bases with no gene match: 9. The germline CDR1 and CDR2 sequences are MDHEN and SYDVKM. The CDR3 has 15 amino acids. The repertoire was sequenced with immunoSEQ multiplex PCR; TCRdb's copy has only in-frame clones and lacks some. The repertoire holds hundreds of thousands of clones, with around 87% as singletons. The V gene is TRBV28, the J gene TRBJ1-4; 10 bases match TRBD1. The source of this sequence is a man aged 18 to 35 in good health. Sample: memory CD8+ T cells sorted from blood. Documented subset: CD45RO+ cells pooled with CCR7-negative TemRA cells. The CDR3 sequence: CASSPRGTGEEKLFF. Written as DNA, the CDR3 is TGTGCCAGCAGCCCTAGGGGGACAGGGGAGGAAAAACTGTTTTTT.